This TCR beta chain is from a study of CD8 T cells in ankylosing spondylitis. This clonotype has a count of ten or more. Antigen specificity is unknown. Study-wide findings and caveats: It appeared that ankylosing spondylitis blood was characterized by a TCR beta motif of fewer than ten highly homologous variants.

Quantitative barcoded 5'-RACE was used to prepare TCR beta libraries. TCRdb re-called the 5' RACE reads through MiXCR, storing one row per CDR3 protein. Counted here are approximately 550,000 distinct CDR3 sequences, over 9.5% occurring once; the ten biggest clones make up about 6.5%. There are 12 residues in the CDR3. Germline assignment: CDR1 MDHEN and CDR2 SYDVKM. V gave up 7 bases and J gave up 6 bases, with 10 bases separating them. The clonotype originates from a male donor with ankylosing spondylitis. This chain links TRBV28 with TRBJ2-1; D gene ambiguous. The sample consisted of blood, either unsorted or a sorted T cell fraction (not recorded which). In DNA, the CDR3 is TGTGCCAGCACCCCTGGGCTCAATGAGCAGTTCTTC. Amino acids: CASTPGLNEQFF.